The source of this T cell receptor beta chain is a study of blood T cell repertoires in COVID-19. Study-level background: From the United States, Italy and Spain came samples of acute and convalescent COVID-19. Nucleic acid was either cDNA or gDNA, and it came from T cells, B-cell-depleted T cells, or PBMCs.

Original methodology: By means of reference gene primer amplification, nucleated cell counts were estimated. Sequencing used immunoSEQ multiplex PCR; TCRdb keeps in-frame clones, though not all of them. V and J calls and clone size are those listed in that table; D and trimming were worked out from the DNA. The table records 150,000 or so clones, roughly nine tenths of them present only once. CDR1 is SGHAT, CDR2 FQDESV, per germline (reference sequence). This CDR3 spans 14 amino acids. V shed 6 bases and J 5 bases; nucleotides not matched to a gene: 5. J is TRBJ1-2 and V is TRBV11-1; 11 bases map to TRBD1. The material sequenced was peripheral blood. The receptor was derived from a man aged 60 to 75 with active or convalescent COVID-19. This CDR3 is CASRRGQGAYGYTF. The CDR3 bases are TGTGCCAGCAGAAGAGGACAGGGGGCTTATGGCTACACCTTC.